Listed below are T cell receptor beta chains from one sample, sequenced in a study of blood T cell repertoires in COVID-19. Libraries were prepared by immunoSEQ multiplex PCR; TCRdb keeps only in-frame clonotypes and omits some of them. The data hold some 320,000 clones, with about 89% observed a single time. Material: PBMCs or T cells enriched from blood (not recorded which). The receptors stem from a woman aged 25 to 39 who had recovered from COVID-19. The CDR3 runs from the conserved cysteine through the conserved F or W. A D gene is named only where the DNA matches it firmly.

CDR3aa	d_gene	v_gene	j_gene
CASSLVEYRALNSPLHF	-	TRBV11-2	TRBJ1-6
CASSSQERHYGYTF	-	TRBV7-9	TRBJ1-2
CASSEGGLEEKLFF	-	TRBV2	TRBJ1-4
CASSPPIGSYEQYF	-	TRBV18	TRBJ2-7
CASSPKGDYGYTF	-	TRBV18	TRBJ1-2
CASSPSGTGGLNTEAFF	TRBD1	TRBV7-9	TRBJ1-1
CASSYWSTSGGAGETQYF	TRBD2	TRBV6-2/TRBV6-3	TRBJ2-5
CSVEDPVLKTGDSGNTIYF	-	TRBV29-1	TRBJ1-3
CAWRGTWGGDIQYF	-	TRBV30	TRBJ2-4
CASKEQGSDGYTF	TRBD1	TRBV19	TRBJ1-2
CASSPYPQGPVYTQYF	-	TRBV28	TRBJ2-3
CASSRSRGSPLHF	-	TRBV6-6	TRBJ1-6
CATSWWQGDTGELFF	TRBD1	TRBV25-1	TRBJ2-2
CSAGTGWRSEQYF	TRBD1	TRBV29-1	TRBJ2-7
CSASPRDTEAFF	-	TRBV20-1	TRBJ1-1
CASSYDGGSYEQYF	-	TRBV7-2	TRBJ2-7
CASSHRVNRVQETQYF	-	TRBV6-2/TRBV6-3	TRBJ2-5
CASRTSLAVEQFF	TRBD2	TRBV6-5	TRBJ2-1
CASSTGTGGYGYTF	TRBD1	TRBV27	TRBJ1-2
CASSLIHYVSEDEQYF	-	TRBV11-2	TRBJ2-7
CATSDRVDGYTF	TRBD1	TRBV6-5	TRBJ1-2
CASSLAPGGMGNEKLFF	TRBD1	TRBV7-6	TRBJ1-4
CASSFGLLGKSPLHF	-	TRBV6-2/TRBV6-3	TRBJ1-6
CASSPRVSAEAFF	-	TRBV3-1/TRBV3-2	TRBJ1-1
CAWSVALANLDTQYF	-	TRBV30	TRBJ2-3
CASSSRLAGQETQYF	TRBD2	TRBV9	TRBJ2-5
CASSFDSSGNTIYF	-	TRBV11-2	TRBJ1-3
CASSIRRQGNEKLFF	TRBD1	TRBV2	TRBJ1-4
CASSQLGMGPVIGYTF	-	TRBV3-1/TRBV3-2	TRBJ1-2
CASRRGDLGRDTF	-	TRBV6-5	TRBJ1-2
CASSLDRGANYGYTF	TRBD1	TRBV5-1	TRBJ1-2
CASSPLQGQRISTDTQYF	-	TRBV7-9	TRBJ2-3
CASSSNRGGRSNQPQHF	TRBD1	TRBV6-2/TRBV6-3	TRBJ1-5
CASSMWTSANNEQFF	TRBD2	TRBV19	TRBJ2-1
CASSDGGSTEAFF	-	TRBV6-4	TRBJ1-1
CASSYDTLLEQFF	-	TRBV11-1	TRBJ2-1
CASSLPGQSNTEAFF	-	TRBV28	TRBJ1-1
CSVGGLQGNEQYF	-	TRBV29-1	TRBJ2-7
CASSSTGGGETQYF	TRBD1	TRBV5-1	TRBJ2-5
CASSLYQVSTEAFF	-	TRBV28	TRBJ1-1
CASSRPGSLSSGNTIYF	-	TRBV7-9	TRBJ1-3
CASSPILEGGGEAQFF	TRBD2	TRBV5-4	TRBJ2-1
CASSDWDRAGTEQFF	TRBD1	TRBV2	TRBJ2-1
CASSFQATEAFF	-	TRBV2	TRBJ1-1
CASSLKAGGMGNEQYF	TRBD2	TRBV5-1	TRBJ2-7
CASSPDVDGVGEKLFF	-	TRBV4-2	TRBJ1-4
CASSTLLAGEETQYF	-	TRBV21-1	TRBJ2-5
CATSRQGLLSGNTIYF	-	TRBV15	TRBJ1-3
CASKETGLSREQYF	-	TRBV19	TRBJ2-7
CASSQGGQAEAFF	-	TRBV14	TRBJ1-1
CASSPTGWVRRDEKLFF	-	TRBV10-1	TRBJ1-4
CASSEEGQGIGKQPQHF	TRBD1	TRBV2	TRBJ1-5
CASSLGQGNGYTF	TRBD1	TRBV6-5	TRBJ1-2